A single sample is the source of the 30 T cell receptor beta chains below, sequenced in a study of OX40 agonist ivuxolimab in advanced cancers. Libraries were made using the immunoSEQ multiplex PCR assay. This is the immuneACCESS table as TCRdb keeps it, with only in-frame sequences that have V and J called. A part of the clones is gone; compared with another copy, unresolved V genes explain less than half, and the rest is unexplained. For this sample there are more than 80,000 clones; roughly nine tenths appear just once. Jointly, the top ten make up about 1.3% of the sample. This specimen consisted of CD4+ or CD8+ T cells sorted from blood, obtained in a trial of the OX40 agonist ivuxolimab. Receptor source: an adult with an advanced solid tumor such as melanoma, head and neck, liver or kidney cancer.

The chain is built from TRBV5-1 and TRBJ2-3; 8 bases line up with TRBD2. Trimming cost V 0 bases and J 1 base; bases outside gene matches: 10. The germline V gene has CDR1 SGHRS and CDR2 YFSETQ. The CDR3 covers 18 residues. As DNA, the CDR3 is TGCGCCAGCAGCTTGGACCTCCTTGGCGGGGGGCGCACAGATACGCAGTATTTT. It encodes CASSLDLLGGGRTDTQYF.

Only one count was recorded for this clone. The chain carries TRBV28 and TRBJ1-3; D is perhaps TRBD1 (5 bases). Trimming removed 3 bases at V and 0 bases at J, with 9 bases between. The CDR3 contains 15 residues. From germline, CDR1 is MDHEN and CDR2 SYDVKM. The CDR3 here is CASSLGEGSGNTIYF. CDR3 nucleotide sequence: TGTGCCAGCAGTTTGGGGGAAGGCTCTGGAAACACCATATATTTT.

CDR3 amino acids: CASSSGTFYEQYF. The CDR3 DNA follows: TGTGCCAGCTCGTCCGGGACTTTCTACGAGCAGTACTTC. The chain employs TRBV18 and TRBJ2-7; D might be TRBD2 (6 bases). Trimming removed 6 bases at V and 3 bases at J, with 12 bases between. This CDR3 is built from 13 residues. The germline CDR1 and CDR2 sequences are KGHSH and LQKENI.

The genes are TRBV30 and TRBJ1-6, with 8 bases fitting TRBD1. Germline-derived CDR1 and CDR2 are GTSNPN and SVGIG (reference sequence). CDR3 length: 14 residues. J gave up 5 bases and V 7 bases, and 7 bases lay outside the gene matches. Here the CDR3 DNA reads TGTGCCTCCCATCGGACAGGGAATAATTCACCCCTCCACTTT. This encodes CASHRTGNNSPLHF. Variable domain in full (rest from reference TRBV30 and TRBJ1-6): SQTIHQWPATLVQPVGSPLSLECTVEGTSNPNLYWYRQAAGRGLQLLFYSVGIGQISSEVPQNLSASRPQDRQFILSSKKLLLSDSGFYLCASHRTGNNSPLHFGNGTRLTVT.

This clone has more than one count but fewer than ten. The chain couples TRBV7-2 to TRBJ2-7, with 12 bases that match TRBD2. The germline V gene encodes CDR1 SGHTA and CDR2 FQGNSA. The CDR3 has 15 amino acids. The V segment lost 3 bases and the J segment 0 bases; nucleotides outside the gene matches: 0. The CDR3 region is CASSLTSGSSYEQYF. In DNA form, the CDR3 reads TGTGCCAGCAGCTTGACTAGCGGGAGCTCCTACGAGCAGTACTTC.

This chain links TRBV5-1 with TRBJ2-7, with TRBD2 as a possible D gene (5 bases). CDR1 is SGHRS, CDR2 YFSETQ, per germline. CDR3 length: 15 amino acids. V was shortened by 6 bases and J by 1 base, with 17 bases between the two germline ends. In DNA, the CDR3 is TGCGCCAGCACCCCCCTCGCGTCGGGGTCCTACGAGCAGTACTTC. It encodes CASTPLASGSYEQYF.

This clone was seen a handful of times. The gene calls are TRBV20-1 and TRBJ2-1; D gene unclear. V lost 2 bases, J lost 10 bases, and 9 bases lay in between. CDR3 length: 11 residues. Germline values: CDR1 DFQATT, CDR2 SNEGSKA (reference sequence). CDR3 DNA sequence: TGCAGTGCTAGAAGACTCCAGGAGCAGTTCTTC. Its translation is CSARRLQEQFF.

V gene TRBV7-9 combines with J gene TRBJ1-6; 10 bases fit TRBD1. The V gene end was trimmed by 4 bases and the J gene end by 13 bases; junction bases not matched to a gene: 7. Germline V CDR1 and CDR2: SEHNR, FQNEAQ (reference sequence). This CDR3 is built from 14 residues. CDR3 residues: CASSSGTGVAPLHF. The CDR3 DNA reads TGTGCCAGCAGCTCAGGGACAGGGGTGGCGCCCCTCCACTTT.

This sequence joins TRBV5-1 and TRBJ2-5; tentative D call: TRBD2 (5 bases). In germline, CDR1 is SGHRS, CDR2 YFSETQ. The CDR3 is made up of 14 amino acids. V dropped 2 bases and J dropped 1 base, with 9 bases sitting between them. The DNA for the CDR3 is TGCGCCAGCAGCTTCGGAGCGGCCCAAGAGACCCAGTACTTC. Its translation: CASSFGAAQETQYF. Complete variable domain (other parts from reference TRBV5-1 and TRBJ2-5): KAGVTQTPRYLIKTRGQQVTLSCSPISGHRSVSWYQQTPGQGLQFLFEYFSETQRNKGNFPGRFSGRQFSNSRSEMNVSTLELGDSALYLCASSFGAAQETQYFGPGTRLLVL.

The V gene is TRBV7-8, the J gene TRBJ1-5; TRBD1 is a possible D gene (5 bases). Trimming left V 3 bases short and J 0 bases short, with 15 bases between. CDR1 SGHVS and CDR2 FQNEAQ come from the germline V gene. This CDR3 contains 17 residues. This chain's CDR3 is CASSLWGGYDSNQPQHF. The CDR3 DNA is TGTGCCAGCAGCTTGTGGGGCGGATACGATAGCAATCAGCCCCAGCATTTT. Drawing the rest from reference TRBV7-8 and TRBJ1-5, the complete variable domain is GAGVSQSPRYKVAKRGQDVALRCDPISGHVSLFWYQQALGQGPEFLTYFQNEAQLDKSGLPSDRFFAERPEGSVSTLKIQRTQQEDSAVYLCASSLWGGYDSNQPQHFGDGTRLSIL.

The rearrangement links TRBV15 to TRBJ2-7, with 8 bases fitting TRBD1. Per the germline V gene, CDR1 is LNHNV and CDR2 is YYDKDF (reference sequence). The CDR3 has 15 amino acids. Germline trimming cut 3 bases from V and 6 bases from J; bases unmatched to any gene: 10. CDR3 amino acids: CATSRSGQDVSEQYF. CDR3 sequence (DNA): TGTGCCACCAGCAGGTCGGGACAGGATGTCTCCGAGCAGTACTTC.

This rearrangement joins TRBV25-1 to TRBJ2-3, with TRBD1 identical over 7 bases. The CDR3 covers 15 residues. With 3 bases clipped from V and 2 bases from J, the junction kept 5 bases outside the gene matches. CDR1 MGHDK and CDR2 SYGVNS come from the germline V gene. DNA for the CDR3: TGTGCCAGCAGTGATAAGGGGGCCCACACAGATACGCAGTATTTT. It codes for CASSDKGAHTDTQYF.

V is TRBV29-1 and J is TRBJ2-2, with D tentatively TRBD1 (6 bases). The CDR3 length is 14 residues. Germline loops: CDR1 SQVTM, CDR2 ANQGSEA. Trimming cost V 4 bases and J 7 bases, with 16 bases left between them. The CDR3 coding sequence is TGCAGCGTTGGGGGGCTAGAGAGTGACGGGGAGCTGTTTTTT. Translating it yields CSVGGLESDGELFF.

This chain links TRBV18 with TRBJ2-4; 8 bases map to TRBD1. V was clipped by 1 base and J by 8 bases; unmatched bases: 7. Germline V CDR1 and CDR2: KGHSH, LQKENI. The CDR3 loop spans 15 amino acids. The CDR3 region has the DNA TGTGCCAGCTCACCACTCAGGGGGCCGGCGGACATTCAGTACTTC. It codes for CASSPLRGPADIQYF.

J is TRBJ1-1 and V is TRBV7-2, with unresolved D. Trimming pared 5 bases from V and 1 base from J, leaving 14 bases between. Germline V gene sequence: CDR1 SGHTA, CDR2 FQGNSA. The CDR3 is 15 amino acids. Here the CDR3 reads CASSEQGLGNTEAFF. In DNA, the CDR3 is TGTGCCAGCAGCGAGCAAGGTCTTGGGAACACTGAAGCTTTCTTT.

This sequence joins TRBV5-4 and TRBJ2-3, with 9 bases lining up with TRBD2. V shed 4 bases and J 0 bases; nucleotides not matched to a gene: 6. Germline V lookup: CDR1 SGHNT, CDR2 YYREEE (reference sequence). The CDR3 has 16 residues. The CDR3 loop reads CASSQLAGASTDTQYF. The CDR3 DNA sequence: TGTGCCAGCAGCCAATTAGCGGGGGCGAGCACAGATACGCAGTATTTT.

This clone was found once. The CDR3 DNA reads as TGTGCCAGCAGCTTAATTACCCTGGGCGAGCAGTACTTC. This gives the protein CASSLITLGEQYF. The rearrangement uses TRBV7-3 and TRBJ2-7; D not resolved. Germline CDR1 reads SGHTA; CDR2 reads FQGTGA. CDR3 size: 13 residues. With 1 base removed from V and 6 bases from J, the gap between germline ends came to 10 bases.

Worth noting for this clone: Germline is not matched at one junction end, which may reflect a read error. The rearrangement links TRBV11-3 to TRBJ2-7; 7 positions match TRBD1. This CDR3 region has 16 residues. CDR1 and CDR2 from the germline V gene are SGHNT and YENEEA. Here the CDR3 DNA reads TGTGCCAGCAGCCTAGAACAGGGGATCGGTTCCTACGAGCAGTACTTC. It translates to CASSLEQGIGSYEQYF.

This chain uses TRBV7-2 with TRBJ2-2, with a tentative D call TRBD1 (6 bases). CDR1 is SGHTA and CDR2 is FQGNSA in the germline V gene. V dropped 1 base and J dropped 7 bases, with 16 bases sitting between them. This CDR3 has 16 residues. The DNA of the CDR3 is TGTGCCAGCAGCTTAGTGAGGCGACAGGCAGGCGGGGAGCTGTTTTTT. It is translated as CASSLVRRQAGGELFF.

This clone appeared a few times. V gene TRBV7-9 combines with J gene TRBJ1-5, with D possibly being TRBD1 (5 bases). The CDR3 is 14 amino acids. The germline V and J ends were trimmed by 5 bases and 7 bases, with 15 bases remaining between them. Per germline, CDR1 SEHNR and CDR2 FQNEAQ (reference sequence). CDR3 bases: TGTGCCAGCAGCCCTGGGGCGCTTGGACAGCCCCAGCATTTT. It specifies CASSPGALGQPQHF.

This clone was observed a handful of times. V is TRBV11-2 and J is TRBJ1-4, with a tentative D call TRBD1 (5 bases). CDR3 length equals 13 residues. Germline lookup yields CDR1 SGHAT and CDR2 FQNNGV. The V end was cut by 0 bases, the J end by 7 bases, with 6 bases between. The CDR3 loop reads CASSLEGGEKLFF. The CDR3, as DNA: TGTGCCAGCAGCTTAGAGGGGGGTGAAAAACTGTTTTTT.

V is TRBV5-4 and J is TRBJ2-7, with 8 bases identical to TRBD1. From germline, CDR1 is SGHNT and CDR2 YYREEE (reference sequence). The CDR3 is made up of 14 amino acids. V gave up 2 bases and J gave up 2 bases; unmatched junction bases: 3. In DNA, the CDR3 is TGTGCCAGCAGCTTCGGACAGGGTCCCTACGAGCAGTACTTC. Protein sequence: CASSFGQGPYEQYF.

The gene calls are TRBV7-8 and TRBJ2-3; 10 bases map to TRBD2. Germline-derived CDR1 and CDR2 are SGHVS and FQNEAQ. The CDR3 loop spans 15 amino acids. V shed 4 bases, J shed 3 bases, and the junction held 4 bases outside the gene matches. The CDR3 loop is CASSSSGLATDTQYF. CDR3 coding DNA: TGTGCCAGCAGCTCCTCGGGACTAGCGACAGATACGCAGTATTTT.

The V call is TRBV5-6, the J call TRBJ1-3, with a tentative D call TRBD1 (6 bases). V gave up 0 bases and J gave up 4 bases, with 11 bases separating them. The CDR3 totals 15 residues. Germline V gene sequence: CDR1 SGHDT, CDR2 YYEEEE. In DNA, the CDR3 is TGTGCCAGCAGCTTGGATCAGGGGACCGGAAACACCATATATTTT. Its translation is CASSLDQGTGNTIYF.

The chain is built from TRBV11-2 and TRBJ1-2; D gene ambiguous. This CDR3 has 13 amino acids. The V end lost 2 bases, the J end lost 8 bases, and 12 bases lay between the germline ends. Germline CDR1 reads SGHAT; CDR2 reads FQNNGV. The CDR3 reads CASSLREGRGYTF. CDR3 nucleotide sequence: TGTGCCAGCAGCTTAAGGGAGGGAAGAGGCTACACCTTC.

The chain couples TRBV2 to TRBJ2-2; D is unclear. V lost 0 bases and J lost 5, with 7 bases in between. The CDR3 consists of 14 residues. Germline V lookup: CDR1 SNHLY, CDR2 FYNNEI. For the CDR3, the DNA is TGTGCCAGCAGTGAAGCGCAAGTAACCGGGGAGCTGTTTTTT. This codes for CASSEAQVTGELFF.

The V call is TRBV5-1, the J call TRBJ2-3, with D tentatively TRBD1 (5 bases). The CDR3 covers 13 residues. The V gene lost 4 bases and the J gene lost 3 bases, with 9 bases spanning the gap. Germline V gene lookup returns CDR1 SGHRS and CDR2 YFSETQ. The chain's CDR3 is CASSTQGTDTQYF. In nucleotides, the CDR3 is TGCGCCAGCAGCACCCAGGGAACAGATACGCAGTATTTT. Complete variable domain (other parts from reference TRBV5-1 and TRBJ2-3): KAGVTQTPRYLIKTRGQQVTLSCSPISGHRSVSWYQQTPGQGLQFLFEYFSETQRNKGNFPGRFSGRQFSNSRSEMNVSTLELGDSALYLCASSTQGTDTQYFGPGTRLTVL.

This clone was seen a single time. The chain has TRBV30 and TRBJ1-4; D remains ambiguous. CDR1 is GTSNPN, CDR2 SVGIG, per germline (reference sequence). V dropped 2 bases and J dropped 3 bases, with 10 bases sitting between them. The CDR3 has 14 amino acids. CDR3 DNA sequence: TGTGCCTGGAGTCCCTTGGCCTCTAATGAAAAACTGTTTTTT. Translated, it gives CAWSPLASNEKLFF. The whole variable domain, filled in from reference TRBV30 and TRBJ1-4, reads SQTIHQWPATLVQPVGSPLSLECTVEGTSNPNLYWYRQAAGRGLQLLFYSVGIGQISSEVPQNLSASRPQDRQFILSSKKLLLSDSGFYLCAWSPLASNEKLFFGSGTQLSVL.

In DNA form, the CDR3 reads TGTGCCAGCAGTGGGGGACTCCGTACCTACGAGCAGTACTTC. This encodes CASSGGLRTYEQYF. The chain joins TRBV25-1 to TRBJ2-7; D possibly corresponds to TRBD2 (6 bases). Germline loops: CDR1 MGHDK, CDR2 SYGVNS. This CDR3 comprises 14 residues. Trimming removed 4 bases from V and 2 bases from J, with 12 bases in between.

In its sample, this clone was seen a few times. CDR3 DNA: TGTGCCAGCGGGTACACCATATATTTT. It is translated as CASGYTIYF. The V gene is TRBV27, the J gene TRBJ1-3; D unresolved. V was shortened by 8 bases and J by 8 bases, with 4 bases between the two germline ends. Germline loops: CDR1 MNHEY, CDR2 SMNVEV (reference sequence). CDR3 length: 9 amino acids.